This TCR beta chain comes out of a study of OX40 agonist ivuxolimab in advanced cancers. On the study more broadly: Hepatocellular carcinoma, melanoma, renal cell or head and neck cancer affected the dose-escalation patients. Study-level findings and limits: Relative to CD4+, CD8+ T cells held more expanded clones on average. Patients with a partial response at 0.1-3.0 mg/kg had among the lowest clonal expansion.

On this clone itself: Its target is not known.

Data came from immunoSEQ multiplex PCR; TCRdb stores just in-frame clones and leaves some out. The table shows fewer than 90,000 clones, with around 86% occurring only once. V shed 0 bases and J 6 bases; nucleotides not matched to a gene: 5. CDR3 length: 14 amino acids. Germline loops: CDR1 SGDLS, CDR2 YYNGEE. The chain is built from TRBV9 and TRBJ2-7; 8 nucleotides match TRBD2. The receptor's source is an adult with an advanced solid tumor such as melanoma, head and neck, liver or kidney cancer. This sample comprised CD4+ or CD8+ T cells sorted from blood, obtained in a trial of the OX40 agonist ivuxolimab. CDR3 loop: CASSVAWREAEQYF. CDR3 nucleotide sequence: TGTGCCAGCAGCGTAGCCTGGCGGGAGGCCGAGCAGTACTTC.